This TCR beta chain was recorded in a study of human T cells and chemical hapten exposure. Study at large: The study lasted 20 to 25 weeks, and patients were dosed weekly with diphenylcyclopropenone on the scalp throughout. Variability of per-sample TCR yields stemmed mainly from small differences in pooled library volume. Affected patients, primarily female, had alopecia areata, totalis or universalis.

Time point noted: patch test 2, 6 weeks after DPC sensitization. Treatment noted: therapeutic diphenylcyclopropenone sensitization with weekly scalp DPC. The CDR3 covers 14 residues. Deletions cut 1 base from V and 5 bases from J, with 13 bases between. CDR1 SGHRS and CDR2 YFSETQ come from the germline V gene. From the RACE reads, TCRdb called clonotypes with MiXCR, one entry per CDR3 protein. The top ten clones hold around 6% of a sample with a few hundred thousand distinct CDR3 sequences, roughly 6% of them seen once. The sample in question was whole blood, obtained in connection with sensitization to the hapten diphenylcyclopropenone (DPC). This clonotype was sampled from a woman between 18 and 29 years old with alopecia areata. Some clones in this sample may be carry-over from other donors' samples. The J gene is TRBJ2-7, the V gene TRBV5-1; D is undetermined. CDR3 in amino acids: CASSLTAGSNEQYF. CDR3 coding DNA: TGCGCCAGCAGCTTGACGGCCGGATCTAACGAGCAGTACTTC. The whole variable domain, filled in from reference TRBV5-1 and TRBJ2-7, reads KAGVTQTPRYLIKTRGQQVTLSCSPISGHRSVSWYQQTPGQGLQFLFEYFSETQRNKGNFPGRFSGRQFSNSRSEMNVSTLELGDSALYLCASSLTAGSNEQYFGPGTRLTVT.